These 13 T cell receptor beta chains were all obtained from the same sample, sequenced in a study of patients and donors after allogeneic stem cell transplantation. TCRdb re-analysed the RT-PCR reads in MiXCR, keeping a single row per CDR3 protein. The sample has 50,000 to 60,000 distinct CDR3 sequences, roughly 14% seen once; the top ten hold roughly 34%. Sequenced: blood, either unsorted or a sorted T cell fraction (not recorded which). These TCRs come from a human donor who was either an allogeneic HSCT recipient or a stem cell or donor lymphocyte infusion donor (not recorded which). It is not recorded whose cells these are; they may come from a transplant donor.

As DNA, the CDR3 is TGTGCCAGCAGTTTATATCCAGCAGCAGCCACAGATACGCAGTATTTT. Translation gives CASSLYPAAATDTQYF. The V gene is TRBV27, the J gene TRBJ2-3; D gene unclear. This CDR3 is 16 amino acids long. The V gene lost 1 base and the J gene lost 2 bases, with 13 bases spanning the gap. Germline CDR1 MNHEY, CDR2 SMNVEV (reference sequence).

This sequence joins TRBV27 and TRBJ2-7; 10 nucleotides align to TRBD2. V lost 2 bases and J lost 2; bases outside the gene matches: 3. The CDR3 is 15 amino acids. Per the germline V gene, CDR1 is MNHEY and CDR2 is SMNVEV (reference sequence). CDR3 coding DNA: TGTGCCAGCAGTTTACTAGCGGGAGTTCCCTACGAGCAGTACTTC. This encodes CASSLLAGVPYEQYF.

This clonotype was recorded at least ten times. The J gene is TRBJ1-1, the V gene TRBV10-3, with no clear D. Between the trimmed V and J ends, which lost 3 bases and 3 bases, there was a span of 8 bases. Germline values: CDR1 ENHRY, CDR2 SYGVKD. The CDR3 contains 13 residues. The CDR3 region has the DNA TGTGCCATCAGTGACTTGGTGGACACTGAAGCTTTCTTT. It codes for CAISDLVDTEAFF.

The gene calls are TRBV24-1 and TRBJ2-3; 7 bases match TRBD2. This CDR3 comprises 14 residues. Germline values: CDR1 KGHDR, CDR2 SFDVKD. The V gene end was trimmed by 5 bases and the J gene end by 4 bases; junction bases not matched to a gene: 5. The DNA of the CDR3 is TGTGCCACCAGTGGGCAGGGAGGGGCAGATACGCAGTATTTT. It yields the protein CATSGQGGADTQYF.

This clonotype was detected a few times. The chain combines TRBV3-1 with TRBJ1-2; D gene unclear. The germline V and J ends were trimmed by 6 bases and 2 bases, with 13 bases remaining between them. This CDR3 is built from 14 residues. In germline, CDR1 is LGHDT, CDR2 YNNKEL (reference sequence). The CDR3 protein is CASSPGRTNYGYTF. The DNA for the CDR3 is TGTGCCAGCAGTCCGGGTCGGACCAACTATGGCTACACCTTC.

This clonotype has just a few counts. This chain's CDR3 is CSARRDRLTYEQYF. DNA of the CDR3: TGCAGTGCTAGGAGGGACAGGCTCACCTACGAGCAGTACTTC. The chain has TRBV20-1 and TRBJ2-7, with 8 bases fitting TRBD1. The CDR3 has 14 amino acids. Per germline, CDR1 DFQATT and CDR2 SNEGSKA (reference sequence). V shed 3 bases and J 2 bases; nucleotides not matched to a gene: 6.

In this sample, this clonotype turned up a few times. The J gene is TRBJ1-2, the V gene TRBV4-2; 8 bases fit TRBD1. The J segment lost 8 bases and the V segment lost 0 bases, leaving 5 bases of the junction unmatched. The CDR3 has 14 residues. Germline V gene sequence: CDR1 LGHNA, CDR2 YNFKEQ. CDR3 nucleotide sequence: TGTGCCAGCAGCCAAGAGCCAGGGGGCGGCGGCTACACCTTC. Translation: CASSQEPGGGGYTF.

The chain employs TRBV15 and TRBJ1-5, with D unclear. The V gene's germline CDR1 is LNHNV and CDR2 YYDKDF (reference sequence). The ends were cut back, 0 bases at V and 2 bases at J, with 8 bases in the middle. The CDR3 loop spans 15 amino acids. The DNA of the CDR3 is TGTGCCACCAGCAGAGATCTCACCGGCAATCAGCCCCAGCATTTT. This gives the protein CATSRDLTGNQPQHF.

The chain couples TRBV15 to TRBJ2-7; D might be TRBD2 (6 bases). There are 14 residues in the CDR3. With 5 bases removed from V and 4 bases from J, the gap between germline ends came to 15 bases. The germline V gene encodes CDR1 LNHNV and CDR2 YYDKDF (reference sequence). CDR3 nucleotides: TGTGCCACCAGCCGGGACTCCCTCGGATACGAGCAGTACTTC. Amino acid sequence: CATSRDSLGYEQYF.

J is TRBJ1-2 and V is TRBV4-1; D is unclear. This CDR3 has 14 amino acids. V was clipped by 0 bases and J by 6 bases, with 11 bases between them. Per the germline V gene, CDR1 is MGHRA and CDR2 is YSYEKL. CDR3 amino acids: CASSQEGGPNGYTF. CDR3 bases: TGCGCCAGCAGCCAAGAAGGAGGACCCAATGGCTACACCTTC.

The DNA of the CDR3 is TGTGCCAGTCTCGGAGGTTACGAGCAGTACTTC. Translation: CASLGGYEQYF. The genes are TRBV27 and TRBJ2-7, with D possibly TRBD2 on 5 matching bases. Germline CDR1 and CDR2: MNHEY and SMNVEV (reference sequence). V shed 9 bases and J shed 4 bases, with 10 bases lying between them. CDR3 length equals 11 residues.

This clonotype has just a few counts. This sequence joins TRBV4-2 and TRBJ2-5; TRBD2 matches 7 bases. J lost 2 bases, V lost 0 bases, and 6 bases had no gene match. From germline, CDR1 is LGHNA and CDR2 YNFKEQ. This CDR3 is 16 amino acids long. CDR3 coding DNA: TGTGCCAGCAGCCAAGAGTTAGCGGGCCCACAAGAGACCCAGTACTTC. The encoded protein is CASSQELAGPQETQYF.

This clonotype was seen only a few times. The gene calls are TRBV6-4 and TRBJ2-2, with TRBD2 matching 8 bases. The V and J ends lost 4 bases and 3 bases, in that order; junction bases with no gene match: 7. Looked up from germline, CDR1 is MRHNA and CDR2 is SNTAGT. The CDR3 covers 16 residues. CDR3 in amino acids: CASSATGTSDTGELFF. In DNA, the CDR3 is TGTGCCAGCAGTGCTACCGGGACTAGTGACACCGGGGAGCTGTTTTTT.